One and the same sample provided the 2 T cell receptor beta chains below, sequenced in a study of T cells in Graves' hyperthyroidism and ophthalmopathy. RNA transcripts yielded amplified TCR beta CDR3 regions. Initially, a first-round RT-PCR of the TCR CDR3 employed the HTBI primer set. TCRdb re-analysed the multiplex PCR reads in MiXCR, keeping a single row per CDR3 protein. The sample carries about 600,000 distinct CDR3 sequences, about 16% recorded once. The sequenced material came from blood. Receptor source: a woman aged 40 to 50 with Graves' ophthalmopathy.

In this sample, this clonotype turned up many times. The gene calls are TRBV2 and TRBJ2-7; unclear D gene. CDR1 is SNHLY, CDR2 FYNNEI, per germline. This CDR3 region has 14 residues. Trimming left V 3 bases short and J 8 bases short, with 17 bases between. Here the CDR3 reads CASSEDGRSSKQYF. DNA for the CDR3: TGTGCCAGCAGTGAGGACGGACGGTCTAGTAAGCAGTACTTC.

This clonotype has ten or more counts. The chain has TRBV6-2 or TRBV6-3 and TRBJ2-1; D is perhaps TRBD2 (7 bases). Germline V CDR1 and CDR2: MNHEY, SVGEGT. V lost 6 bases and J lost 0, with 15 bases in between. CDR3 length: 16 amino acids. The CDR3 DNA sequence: TGTGCCAGCAGGCCGGGGGGCCATAACTCCTACAATGAGCAGTTCTTC. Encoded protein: CASRPGGHNSYNEQFF.